One and the same sample provided the 9 T cell receptor beta chains below, sequenced in a study of blood T cell repertoires in COVID-19. TCRdb's copy holds only in-frame clones and misses some; the assay was immunoSEQ multiplex PCR. This sample has nearly 80,000 clones, with roughly 89% found just once. Sequenced: peripheral blood. The receptors come from a woman of 80 years or more with active or convalescent COVID-19.

This clone showed up just once. The chain uses TRBV3-1 (or the pseudogene TRBV3-2) and TRBJ2-7; 7 nucleotides line up with TRBD2. J gave up 3 bases and V 3 bases, and 8 bases lay outside the gene matches. In germline, CDR1 is LGHDT, CDR2 YNNKEL (reference sequence). The CDR3 covers 15 residues. The CDR3 region has the DNA TGTGCCAGCAGCCACCCGGGGGGAGGAGGCTACGAGCAGTACTTC. It translates to CASSHPGGGGYEQYF.

This clone has only one observation. The chain carries TRBV24-1 and TRBJ2-2; 8 bases map to TRBD1. CDR1 is KGHDR and CDR2 is SFDVKD in the germline V gene. CDR3 size: 17 residues. With V trimmed by 2 bases and J by 2 bases, 6 bases remained unmatched. The CDR3, as DNA: TGTGCCACCAGTGATTCGCAGGGGGCAAAAAACACCGGGGAGCTGTTTTTT. Amino acids: CATSDSQGAKNTGELFF.

The gene calls are TRBV5-6 and TRBJ2-7; 11 positions match TRBD2. The CDR3 loop spans 15 amino acids. Germline V CDR1 and CDR2: SGHDT, YYEEEE. The ends lost 1 base at V and 3 bases at J; junction bases unmatched: 3. The DNA of the CDR3 is TGTGCCAGCAGCTTGCCCGGGACTAGCGGCTACGAGCAGTACTTC. Translating gives CASSLPGTSGYEQYF.

This chain uses TRBV10-3 with TRBJ2-1; the match to TRBD1 covers 8 bases. Germline trimming cut 3 bases from V and 8 bases from J; bases unmatched to any gene: 6. The CDR3 length is 14 residues. Germline V CDR1 and CDR2: ENHRY, SYGVKD. In DNA form, the CDR3 reads TGTGCCATCAGTGAAGGACAGGGAAAGGATGAGCAGTTCTTC. It yields the protein CAISEGQGKDEQFF.

The V call is TRBV5-8, the J call TRBJ1-5; the match to TRBD1 covers 8 bases. Germline CDR1 and CDR2: SGHTS and YDEGEE. The length of the CDR3 is 16 residues. Trimming removed 4 bases from V and 1 base from J; junction bases left unmatched: 7. In DNA form, the CDR3 reads TGTGCCAGCAGCCCGACAGGGGCAGGGAGCAATCAGCCCCAGCATTTT. Amino acids: CASSPTGAGSNQPQHF.

The chain joins TRBV7-2 to TRBJ1-2; 9 bases agree with TRBD1. The CDR3 consists of 15 residues. The V gene's germline CDR1 is SGHTA and CDR2 FQGNSA. The ends lost 1 base at V and 8 bases at J; junction bases unmatched: 8. CDR3 sequence reads: CASSLERGQGRGYTF. The CDR3 nucleotides read TGTGCCAGCAGCTTAGAGCGGGGACAGGGCCGGGGCTACACCTTC.

This clone was observed a handful of times. V is TRBV7-2 and J is TRBJ1-5; no clear D gene. CDR3 length: 16 residues. Germline V gene data show CDR1 as SGHTA and CDR2 as FQGNSA. Trimming took off 1 base at V and 1 base at J, with 11 bases between the two ends. The CDR3 region has the DNA TGTGCCAGCAGCTTAGTTGGTACACAGAGCAATCAGCCCCAGCATTTT. Protein product: CASSLVGTQSNQPQHF.

This clone came up a few times. The V and J genes are TRBV11-2 and TRBJ2-6; D may be TRBD1 (6 bases). The CDR3 has 18 residues. The V end lost 4 bases, the J end lost 0 bases, and 16 bases lay between the germline ends. Germline V gene data show CDR1 as SGHAT and CDR2 as FQNNGV. The CDR3 DNA reads as TGTGCCAGCAGCTCACTCCGACAGGATTACTCTGGGGCCAACGTCCTGACTTTC. It specifies CASSSLRQDYSGANVLTF.

V gene TRBV5-5 combines with J gene TRBJ2-1, with D tentatively TRBD2 (6 bases). Germline lookup yields CDR1 SGHKS and CDR2 YYEKEE (reference sequence). The CDR3 has 13 residues. Trimming shortened V by 1 base and J by 15 bases, and 17 bases separated the two germline ends. CDR3 coding DNA: TGTGCCAGCAGCTTGCCGCTTGGGGGGAAACCGTTCTTC. The encoded protein is CASSLPLGGKPFF. Filled out from reference TRBV5-5 and TRBJ2-1, the complete variable domain reads DAGVTQSPTHLIKTRGQQVTLRCSPISGHKSVSWYQQVLGQGPQFIFQYYEKEERGRGNFPDRFSARQFPNYSSELNVNALLLGDSALYLCASSLPLGGKPFFGPGTRLTVL.